This TCR beta chain was sequenced during a study of blood T cell repertoires in COVID-19. The study drew participants aged roughly 18 to 89 years from around 24 US areas. Participants had their cohort set by participant-reported clinical history. Symptom resolution, clearance, or two negative PCRs marked the recovered donors of Cohort 3. In germline, CDR1 is SEHNR, CDR2 FQNEAQ (reference sequence). The CDR3 has 15 residues. Trimming removed 3 bases at V and 1 base at J, with 12 bases between. Authors' processing steps: Reference gene primer amplification in the assay estimated nucleated cell counts. Using immunoSEQ multiplex PCR, the repertoire was profiled, and TCRdb retains in-frame clones only, with some absent. The V and J calls and the clone size are those of that table, but D and trimming were determined from the DNA. The top ten hold about 3.2% of the sample, which has 200,000 to 250,000 clones, 82% seen once.

This sequence originates from a woman aged 60-70 years who had recovered from COVID-19. The rearrangement uses TRBV7-9 and TRBJ2-5; unclear D gene. What was sequenced was PBMCs or T cells enriched from blood (not recorded which). The CDR3 DNA reads TGTGCCAGCAGCTTCCCGGCTAACAGCCAAGAGACCCAGTACTTC. It specifies CASSFPANSQETQYF.